What follows describes a single TCR beta chain. Its target is not known. This specimen comes from a study of T cell responses to AZD1222 COVID-19 vaccine. Study results and limitations: The study found vaccine-associated CD4 TCRs spanning spike, dominant at 160-218 and 743-854. Baseline serostatus was positive in only a handful of AZD1222 recipients.

The CDR3 sequence is 14 residues long. Trimming took 3 bases from V and 5 from J; bases not matched to a gene: 5. The V gene's germline CDR1 is SGHVS and CDR2 FNYEAQ. Produced via immunoSEQ multiplex PCR; TCRdb's table is partial and in-frame only. Here the sample spans about 150,000 clones, almost 95% being singletons. The V and J genes are TRBV7-6 and TRBJ2-3, with 7 bases identical to TRBD2. The clonotype originates from an adult in good health. The sample in question was peripheral blood, obtained on day 0 of AZD1222 vaccination. The CDR3 loop is CASSFSLAVDTQYF. The DNA of the CDR3 is TGTGCCAGCAGCTTTAGCCTAGCGGTAGATACGCAGTATTTT.